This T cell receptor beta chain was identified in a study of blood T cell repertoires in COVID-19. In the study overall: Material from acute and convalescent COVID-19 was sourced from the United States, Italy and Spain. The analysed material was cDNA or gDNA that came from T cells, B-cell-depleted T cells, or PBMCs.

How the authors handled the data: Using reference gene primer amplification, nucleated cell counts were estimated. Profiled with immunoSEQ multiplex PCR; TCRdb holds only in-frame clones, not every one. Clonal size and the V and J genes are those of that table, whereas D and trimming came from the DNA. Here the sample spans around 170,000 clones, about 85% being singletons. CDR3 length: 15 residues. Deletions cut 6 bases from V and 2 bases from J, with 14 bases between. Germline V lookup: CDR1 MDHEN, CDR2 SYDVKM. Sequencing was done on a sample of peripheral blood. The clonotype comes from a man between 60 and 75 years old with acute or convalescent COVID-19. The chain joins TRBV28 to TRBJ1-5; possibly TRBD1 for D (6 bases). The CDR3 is CASSPRGDGNQPQHF. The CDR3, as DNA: TGTGCCAGCAGCCCCAGGGGCGACGGCAATCAGCCCCAGCATTTT.